The TCR beta chain described here comes from a study of blood T cell repertoires in COVID-19. Whole-study context: Specimens from acute and convalescent COVID-19 originated in the United States, Italy and Spain. T cells, B-cell-depleted T cells, or PBMCs provided the cDNA or gDNA that served as material.

Some clones are missing from TCRdb's copy, which holds only in-frame ones; the method was immunoSEQ multiplex PCR. The sample contains about 140,000 clones, roughly four fifths of which appear only once. V lost 10 bases and J lost 10, with 23 bases in between. The germline V gene encodes CDR1 MDHEN and CDR2 SYDVKM. The CDR3 loop spans 14 amino acids. The source of this sequence is a woman older than 75 with active or convalescent COVID-19. This sequence joins TRBV28 and TRBJ2-1; perhaps TRBD1 as D (6 bases). The sample consisted of peripheral blood. CDR3 protein: CAINRAGENREQFF. The CDR3 nucleotides read TGTGCCATCAATAGGGCAGGGGAAAATAGAGAGCAGTTCTTC.